This TCR beta chain appears in the sequencing data of a study of graft-versus-host responses after intestinal transplantation. Study-wide background: Transplantation in recipients was multivisceral, liver-intestinal, or isolated intestinal. Recipients were all induced with anti-thymocyte globulin, then given tacrolimus and steroids for two to three years. Study-wide results and limits: GvH clones surfaced in recipient marrow, some emerging earlier in ileum or blood. Allografts carried high graft-versus-host to host-versus-graft clonal ratios in patients having graft-donor T cell macrochimerism.

V dropped 4 bases and J dropped 0 bases, with 12 bases sitting between them. This CDR3 is built from 15 residues. The germline V gene has CDR1 MGHRA and CDR2 YSYEKL. Repertoires were generated with immunoSEQ multiplex PCR, while TCRdb's copy carries only in-frame clones and drops some. The data show about 39,000 clones, about 96% seen once. Details on this clone: Its antigen is unknown.

This sample comprised unstimulated CD8+ T cells sorted from spleen or lymph node cells, obtained before transplant. The V call is TRBV4-1, the J call TRBJ1-1; D uncertain. The sequence was collected from a human donor who was the organ donor for an intestinal transplant. The CDR3 reads CASSPLGAMNTEAFF. The CDR3 DNA sequence: TGCGCCAGCAGCCCGCTGGGTGCGATGAACACTGAAGCTTTCTTT.